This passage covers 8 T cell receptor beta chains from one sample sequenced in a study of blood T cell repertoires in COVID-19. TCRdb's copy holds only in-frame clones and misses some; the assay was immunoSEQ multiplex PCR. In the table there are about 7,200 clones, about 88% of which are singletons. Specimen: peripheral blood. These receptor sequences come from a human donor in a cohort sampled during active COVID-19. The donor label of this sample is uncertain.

The CDR3 region is CASSDGLAGGSAFF. The CDR3 region has the DNA TGTGCCAGCAGTGATGGCCTAGCGGGGGGCAGTGCGTTCTTC. V and J are TRBV2 and TRBJ2-1; 11 bases align to TRBD2. This CDR3 contains 14 residues. V dropped 3 bases and J dropped 15; count of bases not matched to a gene: 10. Germline V lookup: CDR1 SNHLY, CDR2 FYNNEI.

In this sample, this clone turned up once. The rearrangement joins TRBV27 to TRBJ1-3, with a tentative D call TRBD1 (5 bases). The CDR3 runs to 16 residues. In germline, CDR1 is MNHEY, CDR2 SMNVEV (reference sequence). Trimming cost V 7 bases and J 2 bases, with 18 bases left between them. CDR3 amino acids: CASTLSYRTTGNTIYF. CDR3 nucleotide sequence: TGTGCCAGCACCCTTAGCTACAGGACAACTGGAAACACCATATATTTT.

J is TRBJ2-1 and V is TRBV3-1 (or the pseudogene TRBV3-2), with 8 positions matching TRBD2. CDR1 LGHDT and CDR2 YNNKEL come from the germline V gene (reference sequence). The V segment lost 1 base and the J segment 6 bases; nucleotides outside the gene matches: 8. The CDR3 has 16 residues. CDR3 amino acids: CASSQASSGRFNEQFF. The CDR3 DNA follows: TGTGCCAGCAGCCAAGCCTCTAGCGGGCGATTCAATGAGCAGTTCTTC.

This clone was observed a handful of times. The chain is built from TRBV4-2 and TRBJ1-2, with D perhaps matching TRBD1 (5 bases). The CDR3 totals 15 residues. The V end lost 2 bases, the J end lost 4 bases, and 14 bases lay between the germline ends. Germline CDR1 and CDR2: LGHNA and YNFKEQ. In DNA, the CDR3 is TGTGCCAGCAGCCAAAACCTAGGGCAGGGCTATGGCTACACCTTC. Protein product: CASSQNLGQGYGYTF.

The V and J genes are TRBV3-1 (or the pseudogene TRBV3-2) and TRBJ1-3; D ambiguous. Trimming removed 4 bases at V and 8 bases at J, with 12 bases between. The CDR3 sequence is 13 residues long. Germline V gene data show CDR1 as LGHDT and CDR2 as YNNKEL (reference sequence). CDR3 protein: CASSPLPGDTIYF. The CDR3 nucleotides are TGTGCCAGCAGCCCACTCCCCGGGGACACCATATATTTT.

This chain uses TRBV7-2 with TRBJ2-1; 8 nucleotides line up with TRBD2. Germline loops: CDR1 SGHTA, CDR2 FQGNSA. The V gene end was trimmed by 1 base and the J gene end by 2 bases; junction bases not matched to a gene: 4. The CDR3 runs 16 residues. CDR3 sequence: CASSLGAGGPYNEQFF. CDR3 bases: TGTGCCAGCAGCTTAGGGGCGGGGGGCCCCTACAATGAGCAGTTCTTC.

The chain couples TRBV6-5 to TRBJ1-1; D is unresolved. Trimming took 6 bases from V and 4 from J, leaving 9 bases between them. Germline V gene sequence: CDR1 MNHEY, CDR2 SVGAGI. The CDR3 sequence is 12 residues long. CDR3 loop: CASRGPGTEAFF. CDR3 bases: TGTGCCAGCAGGGGCCCCGGCACTGAAGCTTTCTTT.

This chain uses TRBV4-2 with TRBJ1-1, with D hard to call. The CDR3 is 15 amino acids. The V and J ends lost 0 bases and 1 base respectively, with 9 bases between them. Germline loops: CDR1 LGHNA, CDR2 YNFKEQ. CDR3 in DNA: TGTGCCAGCAGCCAAGATCTTCGGGGGAACACTGAAGCTTTCTTT. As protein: CASSQDLRGNTEAFF.